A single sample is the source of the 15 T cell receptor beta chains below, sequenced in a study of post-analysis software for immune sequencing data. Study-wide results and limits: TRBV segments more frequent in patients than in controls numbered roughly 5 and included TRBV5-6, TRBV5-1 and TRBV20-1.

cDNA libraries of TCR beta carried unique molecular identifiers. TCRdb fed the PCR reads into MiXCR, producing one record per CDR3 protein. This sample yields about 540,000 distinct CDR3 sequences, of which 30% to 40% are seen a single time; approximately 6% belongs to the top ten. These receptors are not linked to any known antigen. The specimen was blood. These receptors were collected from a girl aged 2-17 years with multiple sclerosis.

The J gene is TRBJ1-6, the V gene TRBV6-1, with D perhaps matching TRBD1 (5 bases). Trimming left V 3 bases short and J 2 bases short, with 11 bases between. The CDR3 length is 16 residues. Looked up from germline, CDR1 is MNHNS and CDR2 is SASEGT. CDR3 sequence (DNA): TGTGCCAGCAGTGAGTCGGGGCGGACCTATAATTCACCCCTCCACTTT. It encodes CASSESGRTYNSPLHF.

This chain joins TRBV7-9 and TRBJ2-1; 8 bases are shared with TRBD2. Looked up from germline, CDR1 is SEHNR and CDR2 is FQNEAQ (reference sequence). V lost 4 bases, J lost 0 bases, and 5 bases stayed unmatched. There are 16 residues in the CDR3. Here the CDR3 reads CASSSVAGNSYNEQFF. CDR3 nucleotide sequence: TGTGCCAGCAGCTCAGTAGCGGGGAACTCCTACAATGAGCAGTTCTTC.

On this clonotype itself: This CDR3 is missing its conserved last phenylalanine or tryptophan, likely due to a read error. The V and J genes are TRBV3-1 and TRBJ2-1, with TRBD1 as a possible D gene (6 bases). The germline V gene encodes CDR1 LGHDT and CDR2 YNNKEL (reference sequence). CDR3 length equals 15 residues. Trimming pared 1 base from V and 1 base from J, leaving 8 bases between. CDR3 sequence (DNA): TGTGCCAGCAGCCAAGGGGGGCTGTCCTACAATGAGCAGTTCCTC. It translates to CASSQGGLSYNEQFL.

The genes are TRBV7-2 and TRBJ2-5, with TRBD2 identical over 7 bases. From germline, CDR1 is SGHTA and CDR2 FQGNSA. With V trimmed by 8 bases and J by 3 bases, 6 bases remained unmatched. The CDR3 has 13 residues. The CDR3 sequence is CASRLAWEETQYF. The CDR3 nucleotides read TGTGCCAGCCGACTAGCCTGGGAAGAGACCCAGTACTTC.

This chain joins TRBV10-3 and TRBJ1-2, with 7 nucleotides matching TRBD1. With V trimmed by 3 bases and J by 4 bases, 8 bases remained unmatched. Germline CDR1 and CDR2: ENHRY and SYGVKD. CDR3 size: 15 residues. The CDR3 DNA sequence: TGTGCCATCAGTGACTCGACAGGGACAGCCTATGGCTACACCTTC. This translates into CAISDSTGTAYGYTF.

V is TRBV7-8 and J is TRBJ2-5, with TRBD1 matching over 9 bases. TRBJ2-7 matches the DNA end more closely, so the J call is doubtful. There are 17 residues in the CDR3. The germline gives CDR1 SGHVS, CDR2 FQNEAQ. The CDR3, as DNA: TGTGCCAGCAGCTCAGAAAACAGGGGGCGCAGGGGGTACGAGCAGTACTTC. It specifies CASSSENRGRRGYEQYF.

CDR3 amino acids: CASSQFGGGGGYNEQFF. CDR3 nucleotide sequence: TGTGCCAGCAGCCAATTTGGTGGCGGGGGGGGATACAATGAGCAGTTCTTC. The rearrangement joins TRBV3-1 to TRBJ2-1, with 9 nucleotides matching TRBD2. Germline CDR1 and CDR2: LGHDT and YNNKEL (reference sequence). The CDR3 sequence is 17 residues long. V lost 2 bases, J lost 4 bases, and 9 bases stayed unmatched.

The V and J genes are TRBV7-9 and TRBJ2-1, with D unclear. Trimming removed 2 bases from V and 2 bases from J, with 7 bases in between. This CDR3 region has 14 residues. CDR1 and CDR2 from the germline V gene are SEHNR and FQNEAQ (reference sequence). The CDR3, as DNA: TGTGCCAGCAGCTTAAGGCAGCCCTACAATGAGCAGTTCTTC. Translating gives CASSLRQPYNEQFF.

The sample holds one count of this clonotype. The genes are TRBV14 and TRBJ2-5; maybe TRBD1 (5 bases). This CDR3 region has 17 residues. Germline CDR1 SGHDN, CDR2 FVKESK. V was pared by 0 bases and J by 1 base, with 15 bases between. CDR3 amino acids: CASSQDTGRSIQETQYF. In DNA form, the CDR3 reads TGTGCCAGCAGCCAAGATACAGGCAGGTCAATCCAAGAGACCCAGTACTTC. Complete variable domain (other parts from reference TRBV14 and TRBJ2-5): EAGVTQFPSHSVIEKGQTVTLRCDPISGHDNLYWYRRVMGKEIKFLLHFVKESKQDESGMPNNRFLAERTGGTYSTLKVQPAELEDSGVYFCASSQDTGRSIQETQYFGPGTRLLVL.

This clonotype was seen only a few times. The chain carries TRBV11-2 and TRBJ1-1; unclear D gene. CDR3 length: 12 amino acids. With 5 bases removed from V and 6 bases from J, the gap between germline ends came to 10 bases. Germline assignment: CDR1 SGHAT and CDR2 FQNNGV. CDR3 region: CASSLTRSEAFF. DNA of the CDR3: TGTGCCAGCAGCCTGACACGGTCTGAAGCTTTCTTT.

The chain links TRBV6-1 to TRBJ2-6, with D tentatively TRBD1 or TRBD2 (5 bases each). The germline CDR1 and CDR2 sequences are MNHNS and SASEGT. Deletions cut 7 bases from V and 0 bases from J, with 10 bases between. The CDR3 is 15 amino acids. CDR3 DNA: TGTGCCAGCAACGGGGACCTCTCTGGGGCCAACGTCCTGACTTTC. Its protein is CASNGDLSGANVLTF.

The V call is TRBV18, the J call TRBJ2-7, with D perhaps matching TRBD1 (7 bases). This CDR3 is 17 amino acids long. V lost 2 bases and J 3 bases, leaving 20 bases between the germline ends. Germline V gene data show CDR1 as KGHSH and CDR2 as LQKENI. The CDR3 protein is CASSPISGARGDYEQYF. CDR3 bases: TGTGCCAGCTCACCAATATCAGGGGCCAGGGGGGACTACGAGCAGTACTTC.

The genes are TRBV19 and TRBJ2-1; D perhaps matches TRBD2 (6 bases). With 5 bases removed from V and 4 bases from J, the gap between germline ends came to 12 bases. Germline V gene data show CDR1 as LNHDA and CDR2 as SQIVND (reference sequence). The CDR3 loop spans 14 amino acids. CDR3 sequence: CASSRDSAYNEQFF. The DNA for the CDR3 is TGTGCCAGTAGTCGGGACTCTGCATACAATGAGCAGTTCTTC.

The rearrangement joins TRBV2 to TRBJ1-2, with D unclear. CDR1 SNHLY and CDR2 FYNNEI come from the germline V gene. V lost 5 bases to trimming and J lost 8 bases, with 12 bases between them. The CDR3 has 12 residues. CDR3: CASSPYRVGYTF. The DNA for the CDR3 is TGTGCCAGCAGTCCCTATCGGGTCGGCTACACCTTC.

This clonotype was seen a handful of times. CDR3 coding DNA: TGTGCCAGCAGCTTACCGGGCATTAGCACAGATACGCAGTATTTT. This encodes CASSLPGISTDTQYF. The chain is built from TRBV7-9 and TRBJ2-3; no reliable D call. The CDR3 is 15 residues long. Germline loops: CDR1 SEHNR, CDR2 FQNEAQ (reference sequence). The V gene lost 2 bases and the J gene lost 0 bases, with 9 bases spanning the gap.